This T cell receptor (beta chain) was profiled in a study of post-analysis software for immune sequencing data. Overall study context: Included among the disease courses, which were recorded for the cohort, were relapsing-remitting, secondary progressive and progressive-relapsing multiple sclerosis. The study's findings and limits: Controls had significantly higher normalized Chao1 diversity than multiple sclerosis patients. Several TRBV segments occurring more often in patients than controls included TRBV5-6, TRBV5-1 and TRBV20-1.

Every TCR beta cDNA library bore unique molecular identifiers. T cells numbering roughly 0.9 to 10 million yielded cDNA molecules that totaled about 500,000. TCRdb analysed the PCR reads with MiXCR anew, one entry per CDR3 protein. The table lists hundreds of thousands of distinct CDR3 sequences, about 57% of them singletons. A note on this clonotype: Antigen: not known.

V lost 1 base and J 4 bases, leaving 9 bases between the germline ends. Germline V gene data show CDR1 as SEHNR and CDR2 as FQNEAQ (reference sequence). The CDR3 extends over 14 amino acids. V usage is TRBV7-9 and J usage is TRBJ2-3, with D tentatively TRBD1 or TRBD2 (5 bases each). This clonotype originated in a girl aged 5 to 17 with multiple sclerosis. Material: blood. The CDR3, as DNA: TGTGCCAGCAGCTTAGACAGGCGGGCAGATACGCAGTATTTT. Translating it yields CASSLDRRADTQYF.